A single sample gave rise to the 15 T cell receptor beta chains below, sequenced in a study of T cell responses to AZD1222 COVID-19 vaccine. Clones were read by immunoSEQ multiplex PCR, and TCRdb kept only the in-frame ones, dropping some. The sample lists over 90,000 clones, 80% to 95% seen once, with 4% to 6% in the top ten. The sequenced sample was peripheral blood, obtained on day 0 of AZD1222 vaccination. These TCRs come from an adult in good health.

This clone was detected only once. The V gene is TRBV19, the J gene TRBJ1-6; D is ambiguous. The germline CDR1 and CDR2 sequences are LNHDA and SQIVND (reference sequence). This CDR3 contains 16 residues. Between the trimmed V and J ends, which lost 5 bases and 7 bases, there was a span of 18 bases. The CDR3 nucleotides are TGTGCCAGTAGTCCAGCGGGCGGCGGCGGGAATTCACCCCTCCACTTT. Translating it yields CASSPAGGGGNSPLHF.

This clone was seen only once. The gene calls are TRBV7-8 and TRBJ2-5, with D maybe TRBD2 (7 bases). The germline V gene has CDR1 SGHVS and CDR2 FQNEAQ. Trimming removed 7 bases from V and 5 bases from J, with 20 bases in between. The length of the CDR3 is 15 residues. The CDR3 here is CASTRGAPVGETQYF. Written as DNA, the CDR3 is TGTGCCAGCACCCGGGGGGCTCCGGTGGGGGAGACCCAGTACTTC.

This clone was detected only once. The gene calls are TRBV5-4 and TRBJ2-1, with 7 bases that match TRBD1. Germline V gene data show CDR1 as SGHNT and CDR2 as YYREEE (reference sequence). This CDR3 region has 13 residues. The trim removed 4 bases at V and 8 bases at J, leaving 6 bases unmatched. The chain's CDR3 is CASSITGVDEQFF. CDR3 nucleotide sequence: TGTGCCAGCAGCATCACAGGGGTCGATGAGCAGTTCTTC.

The CDR3 DNA reads as TGTGCCAGCAGCTTAGCGTCCGGGGATGGCTACACCTTC. The encoded protein is CASSLASGDGYTF. The V call is TRBV7-2, the J call TRBJ1-2; D gene unclear. V was trimmed by 0 bases and J by 6 bases, leaving 8 bases between them. Germline-derived CDR1 and CDR2 are SGHTA and FQGNSA. The CDR3 spans 13 residues.

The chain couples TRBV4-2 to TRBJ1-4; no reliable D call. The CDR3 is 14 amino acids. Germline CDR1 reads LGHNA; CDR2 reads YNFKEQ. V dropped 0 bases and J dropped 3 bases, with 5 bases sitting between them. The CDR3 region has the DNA TGTGCCAGCAGCCAAGATTTGGCTAATGAAAAACTGTTTTTT. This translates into CASSQDLANEKLFF.

The CDR3 region has the DNA TGTGCCAGCTCAAGAAATGAGGGGGCCGGGGAGACCCAGTACTTC. As protein: CASSRNEGAGETQYF. The V call is TRBV18, the J call TRBJ2-5; 7 nucleotides agree with TRBD1. The CDR3 is 15 amino acids. The V and J ends lost 5 bases and 5 bases, in that order; junction bases with no gene match: 11. Germline-derived CDR1 and CDR2 are KGHSH and LQKENI.

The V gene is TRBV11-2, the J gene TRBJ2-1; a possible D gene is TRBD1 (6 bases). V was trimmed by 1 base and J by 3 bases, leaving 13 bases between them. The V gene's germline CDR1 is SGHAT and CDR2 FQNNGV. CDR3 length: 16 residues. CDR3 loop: CASSLGGGAIYNEQFF. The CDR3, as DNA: TGTGCCAGCAGCTTAGGAGGGGGAGCCATCTACAATGAGCAGTTCTTC.

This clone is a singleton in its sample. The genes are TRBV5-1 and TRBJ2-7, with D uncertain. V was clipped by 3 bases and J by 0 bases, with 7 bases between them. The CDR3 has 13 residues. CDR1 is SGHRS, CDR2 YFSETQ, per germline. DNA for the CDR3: TGCGCCAGCAGCTCCCAGAACTCCTACGAGCAGTACTTC. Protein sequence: CASSSQNSYEQYF. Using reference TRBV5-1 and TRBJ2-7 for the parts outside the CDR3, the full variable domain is KAGVTQTPRYLIKTRGQQVTLSCSPISGHRSVSWYQQTPGQGLQFLFEYFSETQRNKGNFPGRFSGRQFSNSRSEMNVSTLELGDSALYLCASSSQNSYEQYFGPGTRLTVT.

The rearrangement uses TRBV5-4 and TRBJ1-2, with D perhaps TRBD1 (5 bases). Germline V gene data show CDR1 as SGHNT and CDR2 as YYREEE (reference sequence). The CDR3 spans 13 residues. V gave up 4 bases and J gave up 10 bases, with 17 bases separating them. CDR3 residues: CASSLWGETVYTF. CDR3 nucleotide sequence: TGTGCCAGCAGCCTGTGGGGGGAAACGGTCTACACCTTC.

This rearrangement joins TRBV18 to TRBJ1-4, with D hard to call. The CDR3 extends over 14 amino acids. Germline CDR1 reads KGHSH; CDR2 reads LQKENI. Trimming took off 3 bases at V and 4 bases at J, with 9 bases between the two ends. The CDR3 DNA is TGTGCCAGCTCACCGCGGGAACGTAATGAAAAACTGTTTTTT. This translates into CASSPRERNEKLFF.

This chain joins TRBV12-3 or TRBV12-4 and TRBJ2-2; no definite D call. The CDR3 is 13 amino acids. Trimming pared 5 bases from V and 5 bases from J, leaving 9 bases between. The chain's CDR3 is CASSRVGTGELFF. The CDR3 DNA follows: TGTGCCAGCAGTAGGGTAGGGACCGGGGAGCTGTTTTTT.

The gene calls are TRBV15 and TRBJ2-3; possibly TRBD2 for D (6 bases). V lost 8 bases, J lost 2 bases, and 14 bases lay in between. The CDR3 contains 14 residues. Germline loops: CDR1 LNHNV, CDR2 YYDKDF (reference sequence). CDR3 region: CATGTSPNTDTQYF. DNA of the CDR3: TGTGCCACCGGAACTAGCCCGAACACAGATACGCAGTATTTT.

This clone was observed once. CDR3 region: CASSFGQNYGYTF. The DNA of the CDR3 is TGTGCCAGCAGTTTTGGGCAGAACTATGGCTACACCTTC. The chain recombines TRBV28 with TRBJ1-2, with unresolved D. The germline V and J ends were trimmed by 3 bases and 2 bases, with 7 bases remaining between them. The length of the CDR3 is 13 residues. The V gene's germline CDR1 is MDHEN and CDR2 SYDVKM.

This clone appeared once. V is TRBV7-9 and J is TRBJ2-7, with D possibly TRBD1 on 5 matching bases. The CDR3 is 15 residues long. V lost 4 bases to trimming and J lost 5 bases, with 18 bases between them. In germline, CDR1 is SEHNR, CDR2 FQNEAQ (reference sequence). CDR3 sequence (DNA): TGTGCCAGCAGCTCCAAACAGGTGTTATACGACGAGCAGTACTTC. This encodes CASSSKQVLYDEQYF.

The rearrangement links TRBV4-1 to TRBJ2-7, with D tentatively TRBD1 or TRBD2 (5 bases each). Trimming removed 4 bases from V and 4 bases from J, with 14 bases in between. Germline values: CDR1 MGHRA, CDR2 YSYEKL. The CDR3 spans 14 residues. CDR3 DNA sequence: TGCGCCAGCAGCCTACCCGGGGCCCGGTACGAGCAGTACTTC. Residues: CASSLPGARYEQYF.